Presented here are 5 T cell receptor beta chains from one specimen sequenced in a study of blood T cell repertoires in COVID-19. Repertoires were generated with immunoSEQ multiplex PCR, while TCRdb's copy carries only in-frame clones and drops some. Of 130,000 to 150,000 clones listed, around 79% are singletons. The sample was peripheral blood. All receptors derive from a woman in her sixties or seventies with COVID-19, enrolled during active disease.

This clone was counted a few times. The chain couples TRBV18 to TRBJ1-1; D unclear. Germline lookup yields CDR1 KGHSH and CDR2 LQKENI. There are 14 residues in the CDR3. Trimming cost V 3 bases and J 1 base, with 9 bases left between them. The CDR3, as DNA: TGTGCCAGCTCACCCCAATCCGGGAACACTGAAGCTTTCTTT. Translating it yields CASSPQSGNTEAFF.

The chain joins TRBV7-9 to TRBJ1-4; 7 nucleotides agree with TRBD1. V was clipped by 8 bases and J by 6 bases; unmatched bases: 15. Germline V CDR1 and CDR2: SEHNR, FQNEAQ (reference sequence). CDR3 size: 16 residues. The CDR3 reads CASGMYSTGLDEKLFF. The CDR3 coding sequence is TGTGCCAGCGGGATGTATTCGACAGGGTTGGATGAAAAACTGTTTTTT. Combining the CDR3 with reference TRBV7-9 and TRBJ1-4 gives the whole variable domain DTGVSQNPRHKITKRGQNVTFRCDPISEHNRLYWYRQTLGQGPEFLTYFQNEAQLEKSRLLSDRFSAERPKGSFSTLEIQRTEQGDSAMYLCASGMYSTGLDEKLFFGSGTQLSVL.

The chain carries TRBV9 and TRBJ1-2; D is unresolved. Germline assignment: CDR1 SGDLS and CDR2 YYNGEE. The CDR3 contains 12 residues. The V and J ends lost 5 bases and 8 bases respectively, with 13 bases between them. The CDR3 loop reads CASRSLAGGYTF. The CDR3 bases are TGTGCCAGCAGGTCCTTGGCGGGGGGCTACACCTTC.

The chain combines TRBV15 with TRBJ1-1, with D uncertain. Germline CDR1 is LNHNV and CDR2 is YYDKDF (reference sequence). The CDR3 loop spans 14 amino acids. The germline V and J ends were trimmed by 8 bases and 1 base, with 14 bases remaining between them. The CDR3, as DNA: TGTGCCACCGCGATACGAGGTAGGAACACTGAAGCTTTCTTT. It codes for CATAIRGRNTEAFF.

With regard to this clone: An end of the junction differs from the germline gene, which may be a read error. This chain uses TRBV15 with TRBJ1-1; D is perhaps TRBD1 (5 bases). Germline CDR1 is LNHNV and CDR2 is YYDKDF (reference sequence). This CDR3 has 13 amino acids. Here the CDR3 DNA reads TGTGCCACCCGCAGGGCCGCAGGTACTGAAGCTTTCTTT. Amino acids: CATRRAAGTEAFF. Using reference TRBV15 and TRBJ1-1 for the parts outside the CDR3, the full variable domain is DAMVIQNPRYQVTQFGKPVTLSCSQTLNHNVMYWYQQKSSQAPKLLFHYYDKDFNNEADTPDNFQSRRPNTSFCFLDIRSPGLGDTAMYLCATRRAAGTEAFFGQGTRLTVV.